The clone carrying this T cell receptor (beta chain) was recorded only once. The CDR3 contains 13 residues. V shed 7 bases, J shed 3 bases, and the junction held 6 bases outside the gene matches. CDR1 SQVTM and CDR2 ANQGSEA come from the germline V gene. The sample originates from a study of T cell changes during pregnancy in multiple sclerosis. The assay was immunoSEQ multiplex PCR, and TCRdb's table has in-frame clones only and misses some. The sample includes 43,000 or so clones, around 90% of them seen just once. The source was peripheral blood, collected in the first trimester of pregnancy. V usage is TRBV29-1 and J usage is TRBJ1-2; 9 positions agree with TRBD1. The sequence derives from a female donor with multiple sclerosis, enrolled in a pregnancy study. The CDR3: CSGLDRGDYGYTF. As DNA, the CDR3 is TGCAGCGGACTTGACAGGGGGGACTATGGCTACACCTTC.